Following are 28 T cell receptor beta chains from one sample sequenced in a study of shared clonotypes between healthy human individuals. TCRdb's copy holds only in-frame clones and misses some; the assay was immunoSEQ multiplex PCR. The sample consists of roughly 480,000 clones, roughly 85% of them appearing once. Sample: PBMCs. These receptors all stem from a woman aged 40-49 years in good health. Some clones in this sample may be carry-over from other donors' samples.

The DNA of the CDR3 is TGTGCCAGCAGCTTCCGAGGGGAAGAGCAGTACTTC. This encodes CASSFRGEEQYF. The chain links TRBV5-8 to TRBJ2-7, with D possibly being TRBD1 or TRBD2 (5 bases each). V lost 2 bases, J lost 7 bases, and 10 bases lay in between. This CDR3 contains 12 residues. Germline CDR1 and CDR2: SGHTS and YDEGEE.

V usage is TRBV4-1 and J usage is TRBJ1-1; possibly TRBD1 for D (5 bases). The CDR3 contains 12 residues. Trimming removed 1 base from V and 8 bases from J, with 8 bases in between. CDR1 and CDR2 (germline): MGHRA, YSYEKL. CDR3 bases: TGCGCCAGCAGCCAAGGTGGGGGGGAAGCTTTCTTT. Its translation: CASSQGGGEAFF.

As to this clone: This CDR3 is also generated by other DNA sequences in the sample. The chain combines TRBV4-1 with TRBJ2-3; D is perhaps TRBD2 (6 bases). Per germline, CDR1 MGHRA and CDR2 YSYEKL. This CDR3 spans 16 amino acids. The V gene lost 1 base and the J gene lost 1 base, with 12 bases spanning the gap. CDR3 loop: CASSQGGGLGTDTQYF. CDR3 DNA: TGCGCCAGCAGCCAAGGGGGAGGCTTAGGCACAGATACGCAGTATTTT.

The chain employs TRBV6-5 and TRBJ1-4, with a tentative D call TRBD1 (5 bases). The CDR3 has 13 residues. Trimming pared 3 bases from V and 7 bases from J, leaving 9 bases between. CDR1 MNHEY and CDR2 SVGAGI come from the germline V gene. CDR3 DNA sequence: TGTGCCAGCAGTTATGAGGGGAGTGAAAAACTGTTTTTT. Its protein is CASSYEGSEKLFF.

V usage is TRBV27 and J usage is TRBJ1-2; D is possibly TRBD1 (5 bases). The CDR3 contains 14 residues. V gave up 5 bases and J gave up 2 bases, with 12 bases separating them. The germline V gene has CDR1 MNHEY and CDR2 SMNVEV (reference sequence). The CDR3 DNA reads TGTGCCAGCAGTCTTAGTTGGGGCAACTATGGCTACACCTTC. Its translation is CASSLSWGNYGYTF.

The CDR3 nucleotides are TGTGCCTGGAAGGGGACCCTCACCGGGGAGCTGTTTTTT. Amino acid sequence: CAWKGTLTGELFF. V gene TRBV30 combines with J gene TRBJ2-2; either TRBD1 or TRBD2 may fit D (5 bases each). The CDR3 has 13 residues. Germline CDR1 GTSNPN, CDR2 SVGIG (reference sequence). The V end was cut by 4 bases, the J end by 4 bases, with 10 bases between. Full variable domain (remainder filled in from reference TRBV30 and TRBJ2-2): SQTIHQWPATLVQPVGSPLSLECTVEGTSNPNLYWYRQAAGRGLQLLFYSVGIGQISSEVPQNLSASRPQDRQFILSSKKLLLSDSGFYLCAWKGTLTGELFFGEGSRLTVL.

The chain links TRBV27 to TRBJ1-2; possibly TRBD1 for D (6 bases). Germline V lookup: CDR1 MNHEY, CDR2 SMNVEV (reference sequence). CDR3 length equals 13 residues. V was clipped by 5 bases and J by 10 bases, with 17 bases between them. The CDR3 DNA sequence: TGTGCCAGCAGTACCCAAACACAGGGATACTACACCTTC. Its translation: CASSTQTQGYYTF.

This clone was detected only a few times. The chain joins TRBV5-1 to TRBJ2-7; D perhaps matches TRBD1 (5 bases). The V gene's germline CDR1 is SGHRS and CDR2 YFSETQ. V was pared by 5 bases and J by 6 bases, with 18 bases between. CDR3 length equals 14 residues. The CDR3 sequence is CASSRDRQGSEQYF. In nucleotides, the CDR3 is TGCGCCAGCAGTCGTGATAGGCAGGGAAGCGAGCAGTACTTC. The variable domain in full, with the rest retrieved from reference TRBV5-1 and TRBJ2-7, is KAGVTQTPRYLIKTRGQQVTLSCSPISGHRSVSWYQQTPGQGLQFLFEYFSETQRNKGNFPGRFSGRQFSNSRSEMNVSTLELGDSALYLCASSRDRQGSEQYFGPGTRLTVT.

This rearrangement joins TRBV7-2 to TRBJ2-5; D is ambiguous. V lost 0 bases and J 2 bases, leaving 7 bases between the germline ends. This CDR3 comprises 14 residues. Germline assignment: CDR1 SGHTA and CDR2 FQGNSA. CDR3 amino acids: CASSLAVGQETQYF. CDR3 DNA: TGTGCCAGCAGCTTAGCTGTAGGTCAAGAGACCCAGTACTTC.

The chain has TRBV28 and TRBJ1-1; D remains unclear. The CDR3 runs to 12 residues. CDR1 and CDR2 from the germline V gene are MDHEN and SYDVKM. The V end lost 6 bases, the J end lost 12 bases, and 17 bases lay between the germline ends. The DNA for the CDR3 is TGTGCCAGCAGGAACCCTACGGAAGAGCCTTTCTTT. Translating it yields CASRNPTEEPFF.

This clone was seen a few times. The J gene is TRBJ1-2, the V gene TRBV15; no clear D. There are 14 residues in the CDR3. The V end was cut by 7 bases, the J end by 2 bases, with 14 bases between. The germline V gene encodes CDR1 LNHNV and CDR2 YYDKDF (reference sequence). The DNA of the CDR3 is TGTGCCACCAACCTGGGCCCGCGCAACTATGGCTACACCTTC. As protein: CATNLGPRNYGYTF.

Concerning this clone itself: One end of the junction fails to match germline, which may point to a read error. This chain uses TRBV30 with TRBJ2-7; TRBD2 matches at 10 bases. This CDR3 is built from 15 residues. CDR1 and CDR2 from the germline V gene are GTSNPN and SVGIG (reference sequence). CDR3 bases: TGTGCCTGGAGTGTTCAGCGGGAGGGCTCCCACGAGCAGTACTTC. Translated: CAWSVQREGSHEQYF.

V is TRBV10-3 and J is TRBJ1-5, with D hard to call. The CDR3 sequence is 13 residues long. Germline CDR1 ENHRY, CDR2 SYGVKD. Trimming took off 6 bases at V and 3 bases at J, with 9 bases between the two ends. In DNA form, the CDR3 reads TGTGCCATCAGCGACCTTAACAATCAGCCCCAGCATTTT. It specifies CAISDLNNQPQHF.

This clone has just one count. The rearrangement links TRBV5-1 to TRBJ2-5, with D hard to call. V lost 2 bases and J lost 4, with 9 bases in between. CDR3 size: 13 residues. Germline values: CDR1 SGHRS, CDR2 YFSETQ. CDR3 region: CASSLRVSETQYF. CDR3 sequence (DNA): TGCGCCAGCAGCTTAAGGGTCTCAGAGACCCAGTACTTC.

The chain carries TRBV21-1 and TRBJ2-7; the table's D call TRBD1 went unverified against the DNA. TRBV21-1 is recorded as a pseudogene. The CDR3 sequence is 16 residues long. The CDR3 region is CASSKARTGGRYEQYF. CDR3 DNA: TGTGCCAGCAGCAAAGCAAGGACAGGGGGAAGGTACGAGCAGTACTTC.

The rearrangement links TRBV19 to TRBJ2-3, with TRBD2 matching over 8 bases. V lost 6 bases to trimming and J lost 5 bases; unmatched junction nucleotides: 10. This CDR3 is 15 amino acids long. CDR1 is LNHDA and CDR2 is SQIVND in the germline V gene (reference sequence). As DNA, the CDR3 is TGTGCCAGTAGAGGGTTTGCGGGAGGTCTAGATACGCAGTATTTT. This encodes CASRGFAGGLDTQYF.

This clone was picked up one time. It is likely a read error: a sequence one base away is far more abundant. V gene TRBV11-2 combines with J gene TRBJ2-1, with 9 bases matching TRBD2. Germline V lookup: CDR1 SGHAT, CDR2 FQNNGV. This CDR3 contains 16 residues. In DNA, the CDR3 is TGCGCCAGCAGCCAAGAGACTAGCGGCTCCTGCAATGAGCAGTTCTTC. Its translation: CASSQETSGSCNEQFF. Drawing the rest from reference TRBV11-2 and TRBJ2-1, the complete variable domain is EAGVAQSPRYKIIEKRQSVAFWCNPISGHATLYWYQQILGQGPKLLIQFQNNGVVDDSQLPKDRFSAERLKGVDSTLKIQPAKLEDSAVYLCASSQETSGSCNEQFFGPGTRLTVL.

The V and J genes are TRBV7-2 and TRBJ2-7; 13 bases line up with TRBD2. The CDR3 is made up of 14 amino acids. Germline CDR1 SGHTA, CDR2 FQGNSA. The junction had 4 bases not matched to a gene; V was cut back by 7 bases and J by 4 bases. This chain's CDR3 is CASTWTSGRYEQYF. CDR3 coding DNA: TGTGCCAGCACCTGGACTAGCGGGAGATACGAGCAGTACTTC.

As to this clone: The sample holds other DNA sequences that translate to the same CDR3. The V and J genes are TRBV28 and TRBJ2-3; the D gene is possibly TRBD2 (6 bases). The CDR3 sequence is 16 residues long. Germline-derived CDR1 and CDR2 are MDHEN and SYDVKM. Trimming took off 8 bases at V and 0 bases at J, with 18 bases between the two ends. DNA for the CDR3: TGTGCCAGCGGGGTCGGCGGGAACCCTAGCACAGATACGCAGTATTTT. As protein: CASGVGGNPSTDTQYF.

The chain is built from TRBV18 and TRBJ2-2, with a possible D match to TRBD1 (6 bases). V was shortened by 2 bases and J by 6 bases, with 13 bases between the two germline ends. Germline V gene data show CDR1 as KGHSH and CDR2 as LQKENI. The CDR3 length is 15 residues. The CDR3 sequence: CASSPSRGLSGELFF. DNA for the CDR3: TGTGCCAGCTCACCATCCAGGGGTTTGTCCGGGGAGCTGTTTTTT.

J is TRBJ2-7 and V is TRBV10-3; the match to TRBD1 covers 10 bases. The CDR3 sequence is 16 residues long. Germline values: CDR1 ENHRY, CDR2 SYGVKD. V trimming: 10 bases; J trimming: 2 bases; junction bases outside the gene matches: 14. CDR3 protein: CATCPGTGVRTYEQYF. CDR3 bases: TGTGCCACCTGTCCCGGGACAGGGGTCCGGACCTACGAGCAGTACTTC.

The genes are TRBV5-4 and TRBJ1-2; TRBD1 matches at 7 bases. The length of the CDR3 is 15 residues. CDR1 is SGHNT and CDR2 is YYREEE in the germline V gene (reference sequence). V was clipped by 4 bases and J by 2 bases; unmatched bases: 8. CDR3 sequence: CASSLGTAKNYGYTF. The CDR3, as DNA: TGTGCCAGCAGCCTGGGGACAGCGAAAAACTATGGCTACACCTTC. The variable domain in full, completed from reference TRBV5-4 and TRBJ1-2, reads ETGVTQSPTHLIKTRGQQVTLRCSSQSGHNTVSWYQQALGQGPQFIFQYYREEENGRGNFPPRFSGLQFPNYSSELNVNALELDDSALYLCASSLGTAKNYGYTFGSGTRLTVV.

The chain employs TRBV15 and TRBJ1-1; tentatively, D is TRBD1 (5 bases). V was shortened by 2 bases and J by 3 bases, with 34 bases between the two germline ends. Looked up from germline, CDR1 is LNHNV and CDR2 is YYDKDF (reference sequence). This CDR3 has 22 amino acids. CDR3: CATSRNPLGGGKWRWGDTEAFF. The CDR3 bases are TGTGCCACCAGCAGAAACCCCCTGGGAGGAGGGAAGTGGCGGTGGGGGGACACTGAAGCTTTCTTT.

This chain joins TRBV29-1 and TRBJ2-7; perhaps TRBD1 as D (7 bases). V lost 5 bases and J 3 bases, leaving 26 bases between the germline ends. Germline lookup yields CDR1 SQVTM and CDR2 ANQGSEA. This CDR3 region has 17 residues. The chain's CDR3 is CSVRGDRMTGNDYEQYF. As DNA, the CDR3 is TGCAGCGTTAGGGGGGATCGAATGACAGGGAACGACTACGAGCAGTACTTC.

This chain joins TRBV4-2 and TRBJ2-7, with no clear D. The V end lost 5 bases, the J end lost 6 bases, and 8 bases lay between the germline ends. From germline, CDR1 is LGHNA and CDR2 YNFKEQ. The CDR3 consists of 11 residues. The CDR3 DNA reads as TGTGCCAGCAGCTCCCACGGCGAGCAGTACTTC. It codes for CASSSHGEQYF.

On this clone: With only one base between it and a far larger clone, this is likely a read error. Other nucleotide sequences in the sample specify the same CDR3. The J gene is TRBJ2-6, the V gene TRBV30; D uncertain. Between the trimmed V and J ends, which lost 0 bases and 3 bases, there was a span of 3 bases. This CDR3 contains 13 residues. CDR1 and CDR2 from the germline V gene are GTSNPN and SVGIG (reference sequence). CDR3 sequence (DNA): TGTGCCTGGAGTGTTGGTGGGGCCAACGTCCTGACTTTC. Its translation: CAWSVGGANVLTF.

CDR3 region: CASSSGPRINEQFF. CDR3 DNA sequence: TGTGCCAGCAGCTCCGGGCCCAGGATCAATGAGCAGTTCTTC. This chain uses TRBV11-3 with TRBJ2-1; D unclear. CDR1 is SGHNT, CDR2 YENEEA, per germline. V dropped 4 bases and J dropped 6 bases, with 13 bases sitting between them. This CDR3 is 14 amino acids long.

The chain has TRBV7-3 and TRBJ2-7, with a possible D match to TRBD1 (6 bases). Trimming removed 5 bases from V and 8 bases from J, with 16 bases in between. Germline CDR1 reads SGHTA; CDR2 reads FQGTGA. The CDR3 consists of 13 residues. The CDR3 sequence is CASSGAQGTKQYF. The CDR3 nucleotides read TGTGCCAGCAGCGGCGCGCAGGGGACCAAGCAGTACTTC.